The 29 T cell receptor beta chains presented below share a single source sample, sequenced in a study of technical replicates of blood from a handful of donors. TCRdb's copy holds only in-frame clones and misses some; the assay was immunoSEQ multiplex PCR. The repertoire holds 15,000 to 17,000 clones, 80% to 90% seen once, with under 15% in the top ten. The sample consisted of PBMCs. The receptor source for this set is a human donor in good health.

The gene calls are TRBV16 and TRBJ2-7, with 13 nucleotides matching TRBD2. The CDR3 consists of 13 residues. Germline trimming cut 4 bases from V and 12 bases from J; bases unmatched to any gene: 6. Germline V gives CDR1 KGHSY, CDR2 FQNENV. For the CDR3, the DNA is TGTGCCAGCAGCCCGGGACTAGCGGGATATGCGTACTTC. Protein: CASSPGLAGYAYF.

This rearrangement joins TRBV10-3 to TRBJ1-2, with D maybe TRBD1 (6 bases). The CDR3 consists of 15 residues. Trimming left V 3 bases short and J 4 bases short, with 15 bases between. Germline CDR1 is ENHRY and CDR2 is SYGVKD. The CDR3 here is CAISEGGGRGYGYTF. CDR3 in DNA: TGTGCCATCAGTGAAGGGGGGGGCAGGGGCTATGGCTACACCTTC.

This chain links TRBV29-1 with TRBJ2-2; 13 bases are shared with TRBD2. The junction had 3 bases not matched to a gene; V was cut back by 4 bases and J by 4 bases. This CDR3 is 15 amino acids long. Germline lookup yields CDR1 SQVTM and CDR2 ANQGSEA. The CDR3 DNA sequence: TGCAGCGTTGGTGGGACTAGCGGGGTCACCGGGGAGCTGTTTTTT. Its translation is CSVGGTSGVTGELFF.

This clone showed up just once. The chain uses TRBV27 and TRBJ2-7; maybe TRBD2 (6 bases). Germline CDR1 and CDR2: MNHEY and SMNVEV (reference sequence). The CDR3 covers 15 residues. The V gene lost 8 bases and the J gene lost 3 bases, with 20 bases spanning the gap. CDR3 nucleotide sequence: TGTGCCAGCGGGGGGTTTTCGGTCGGAAACTACGAGCAGTACTTC. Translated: CASGGFSVGNYEQYF.

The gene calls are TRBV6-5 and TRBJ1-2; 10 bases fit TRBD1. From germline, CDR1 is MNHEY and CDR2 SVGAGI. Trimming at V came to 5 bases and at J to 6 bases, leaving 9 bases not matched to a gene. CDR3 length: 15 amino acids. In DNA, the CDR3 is TGTGCCAGCAGTCTTGCGCTCGGGACAGGGGATGGCTACACCTTC. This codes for CASSLALGTGDGYTF.

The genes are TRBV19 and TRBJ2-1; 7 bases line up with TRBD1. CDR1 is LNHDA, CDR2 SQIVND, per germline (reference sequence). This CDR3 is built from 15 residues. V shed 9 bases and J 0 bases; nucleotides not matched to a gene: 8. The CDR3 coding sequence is TGTGCCAGCACCAGGGGGAAAAGCTCCTACAATGAGCAGTTCTTC. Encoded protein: CASTRGKSSYNEQFF. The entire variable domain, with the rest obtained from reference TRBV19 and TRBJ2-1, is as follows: DGGITQSPKYLFRKEGQNVTLSCEQNLNHDAMYWYRQDPGQGLRLIYYSQIVNDFQKGDIAEGYSVSREKKESFPLTVTSAQKNPTAFYLCASTRGKSSYNEQFFGPGTRLTVL.

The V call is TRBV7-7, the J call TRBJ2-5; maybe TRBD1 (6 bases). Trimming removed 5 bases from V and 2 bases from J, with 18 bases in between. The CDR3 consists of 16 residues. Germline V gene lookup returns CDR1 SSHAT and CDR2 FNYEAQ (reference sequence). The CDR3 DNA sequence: TGTGCCAGCAGCCCCCCCCCGACAGGTTATCAAGAGACCCAGTACTTC. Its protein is CASSPPPTGYQETQYF.

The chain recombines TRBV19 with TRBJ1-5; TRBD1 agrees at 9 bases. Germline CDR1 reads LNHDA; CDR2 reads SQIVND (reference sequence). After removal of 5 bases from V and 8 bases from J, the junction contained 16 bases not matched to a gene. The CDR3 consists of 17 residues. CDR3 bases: TGTGCCAGTAGTCCGACAATTACAGGGGGCCGTAGGGAGCCCCAGCATTTT. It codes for CASSPTITGGRREPQHF.

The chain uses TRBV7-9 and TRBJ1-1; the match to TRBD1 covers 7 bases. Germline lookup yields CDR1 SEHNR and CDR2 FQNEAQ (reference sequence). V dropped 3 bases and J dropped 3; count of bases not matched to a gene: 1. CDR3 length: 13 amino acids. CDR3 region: CASSFTGDTEAFF. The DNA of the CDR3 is TGTGCCAGCAGCTTCACAGGGGACACTGAAGCTTTCTTT.

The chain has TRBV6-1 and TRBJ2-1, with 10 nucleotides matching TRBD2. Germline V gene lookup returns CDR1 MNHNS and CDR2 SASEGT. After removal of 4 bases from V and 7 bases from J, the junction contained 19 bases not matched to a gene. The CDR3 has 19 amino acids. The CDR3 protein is CASSGFSPLGASGRNEQFF. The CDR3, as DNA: TGTGCCAGCAGTGGTTTTTCTCCCCTCGGGGCTAGCGGGAGAAATGAGCAGTTCTTC.

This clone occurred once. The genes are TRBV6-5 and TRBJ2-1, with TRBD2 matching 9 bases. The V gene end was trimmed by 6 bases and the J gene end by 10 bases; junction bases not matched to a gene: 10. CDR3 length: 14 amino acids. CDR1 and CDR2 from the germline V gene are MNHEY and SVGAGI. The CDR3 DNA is TGTGCCAGCAGCTTAGCGGGAGAGACTAGGGAGCAGTTCTTC. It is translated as CASSLAGETREQFF.

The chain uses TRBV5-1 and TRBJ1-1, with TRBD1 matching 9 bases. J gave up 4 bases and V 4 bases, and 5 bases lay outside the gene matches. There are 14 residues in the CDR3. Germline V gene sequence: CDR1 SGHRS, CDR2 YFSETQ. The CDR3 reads CASSQGTGRTEAFF. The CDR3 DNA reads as TGCGCCAGCAGCCAGGGGACAGGGCGCACTGAAGCTTTCTTT.

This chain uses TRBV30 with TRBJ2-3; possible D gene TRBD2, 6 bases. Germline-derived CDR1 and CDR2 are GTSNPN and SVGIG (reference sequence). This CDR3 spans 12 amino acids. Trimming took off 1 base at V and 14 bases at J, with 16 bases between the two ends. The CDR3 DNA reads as TGTGCCTGGAGTGGCATCCCGGGAGTCCTGTATTTT. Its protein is CAWSGIPGVLYF.

This chain's CDR3 is CASSGQASNEKLFF. DNA for the CDR3: TGTGCCAGCAGTGGCCAGGCGTCTAATGAAAAACTGTTTTTT. This rearrangement joins TRBV2 to TRBJ1-4; D gene unclear. Germline-derived CDR1 and CDR2 are SNHLY and FYNNEI. This CDR3 has 14 amino acids. V was trimmed by 4 bases and J by 3 bases, leaving 9 bases between them.

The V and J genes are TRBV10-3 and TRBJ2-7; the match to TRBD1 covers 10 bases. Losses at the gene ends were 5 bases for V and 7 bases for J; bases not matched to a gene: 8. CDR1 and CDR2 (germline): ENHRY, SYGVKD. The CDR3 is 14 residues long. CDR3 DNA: TGTGCCATCAGTCGGGACAGGGGTGTGCGGGAGCAGTACTTC. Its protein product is CAISRDRGVREQYF.

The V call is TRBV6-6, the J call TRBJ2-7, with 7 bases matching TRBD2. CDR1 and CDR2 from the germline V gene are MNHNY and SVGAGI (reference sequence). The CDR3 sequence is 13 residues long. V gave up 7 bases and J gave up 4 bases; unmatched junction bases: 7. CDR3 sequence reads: CASTWGGLYEQYF. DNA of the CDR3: TGTGCCAGCACGTGGGGGGGGTTGTACGAGCAGTACTTC.

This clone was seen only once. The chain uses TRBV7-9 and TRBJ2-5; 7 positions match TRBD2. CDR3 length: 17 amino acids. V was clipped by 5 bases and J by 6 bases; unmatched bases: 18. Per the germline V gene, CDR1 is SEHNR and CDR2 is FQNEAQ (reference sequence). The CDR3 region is CASSPAITSEGGKTQYF. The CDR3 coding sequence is TGTGCCAGCAGCCCAGCGATTACTAGCGAGGGAGGGAAGACCCAGTACTTC. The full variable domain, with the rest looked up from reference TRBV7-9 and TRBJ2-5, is DTGVSQNPRHKITKRGQNVTFRCDPISEHNRLYWYRQTLGQGPEFLTYFQNEAQLEKSRLLSDRFSAERPKGSFSTLEIQRTEQGDSAMYLCASSPAITSEGGKTQYFGPGTRLLVL.

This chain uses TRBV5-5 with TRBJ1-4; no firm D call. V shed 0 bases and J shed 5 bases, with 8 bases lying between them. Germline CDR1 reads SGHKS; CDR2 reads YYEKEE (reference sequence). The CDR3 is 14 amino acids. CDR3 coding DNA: TGTGCCAGCAGCTTGGGGCCTCAAAATGAAAAACTGTTTTTT. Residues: CASSLGPQNEKLFF.

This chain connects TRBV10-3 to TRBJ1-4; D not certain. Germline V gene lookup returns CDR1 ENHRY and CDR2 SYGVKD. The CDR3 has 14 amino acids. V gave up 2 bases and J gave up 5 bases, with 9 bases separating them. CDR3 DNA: TGTGCCATCAGTGAGGGCACGGGGAATGAAAAACTGTTTTTT. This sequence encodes CAISEGTGNEKLFF.

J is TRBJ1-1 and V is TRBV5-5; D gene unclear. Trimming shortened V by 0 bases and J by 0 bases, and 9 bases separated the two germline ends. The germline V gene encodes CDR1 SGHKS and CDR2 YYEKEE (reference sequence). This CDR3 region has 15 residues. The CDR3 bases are TGTGCCAGCAGCTTGGAAATATACATGAACACTGAAGCTTTCTTT. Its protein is CASSLEIYMNTEAFF.

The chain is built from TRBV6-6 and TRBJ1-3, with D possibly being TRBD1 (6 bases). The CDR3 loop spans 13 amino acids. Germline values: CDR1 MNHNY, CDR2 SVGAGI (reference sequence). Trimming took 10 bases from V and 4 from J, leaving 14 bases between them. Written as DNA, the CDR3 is TGTGCCACCTCCACAGGGCTAGGAAACACCATATATTTT. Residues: CATSTGLGNTIYF.

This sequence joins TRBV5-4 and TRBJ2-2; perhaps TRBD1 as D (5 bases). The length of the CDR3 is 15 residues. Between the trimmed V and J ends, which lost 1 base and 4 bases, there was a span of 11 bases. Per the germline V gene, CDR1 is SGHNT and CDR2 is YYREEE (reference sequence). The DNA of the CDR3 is TGTGCCAGCAGCTTGTCTCGGACACTCACCGGGGAGCTGTTTTTT. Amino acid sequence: CASSLSRTLTGELFF.

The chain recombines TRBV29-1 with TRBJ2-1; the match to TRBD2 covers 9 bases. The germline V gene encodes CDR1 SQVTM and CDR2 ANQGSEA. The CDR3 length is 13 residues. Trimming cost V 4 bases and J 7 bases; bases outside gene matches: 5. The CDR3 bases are TGCAGCGTTGTAGCGGGAGCTAAGAATGAGCAGTTCTTC. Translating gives CSVVAGAKNEQFF.

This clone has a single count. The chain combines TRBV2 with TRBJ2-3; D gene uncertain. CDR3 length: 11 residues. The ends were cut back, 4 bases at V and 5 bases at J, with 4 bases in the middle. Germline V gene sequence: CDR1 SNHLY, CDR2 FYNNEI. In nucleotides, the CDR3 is TGTGCCAGCAGTGGAGGAGATACGCAGTATTTT. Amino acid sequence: CASSGGDTQYF.

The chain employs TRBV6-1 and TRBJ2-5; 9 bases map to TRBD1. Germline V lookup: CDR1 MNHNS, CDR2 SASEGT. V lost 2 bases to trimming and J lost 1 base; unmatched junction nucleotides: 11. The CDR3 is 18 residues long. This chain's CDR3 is CASSEWKGTGNLQETQYF. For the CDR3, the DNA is TGTGCCAGCAGTGAATGGAAGGGGACAGGGAACCTCCAAGAGACCCAGTACTTC.

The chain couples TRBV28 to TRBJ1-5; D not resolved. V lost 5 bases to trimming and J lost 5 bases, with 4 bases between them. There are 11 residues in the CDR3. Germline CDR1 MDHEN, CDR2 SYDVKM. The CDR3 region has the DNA TGTGCCAGCAGTGCAGATCAGCCCCAGCATTTT. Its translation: CASSADQPQHF.

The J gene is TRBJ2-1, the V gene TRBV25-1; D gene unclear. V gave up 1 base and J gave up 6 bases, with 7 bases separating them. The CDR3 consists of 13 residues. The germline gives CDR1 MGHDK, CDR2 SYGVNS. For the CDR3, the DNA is TGTGCCAGCAGTGAATTGACAATCAATGAGCAGTTCTTC. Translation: CASSELTINEQFF.

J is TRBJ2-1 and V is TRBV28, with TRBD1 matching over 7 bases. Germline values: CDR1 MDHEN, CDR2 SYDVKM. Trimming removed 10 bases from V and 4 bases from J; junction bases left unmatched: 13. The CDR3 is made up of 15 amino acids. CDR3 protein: CATIAGAGGYNEQFF. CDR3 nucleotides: TGTGCCACTATAGCCGGAGCAGGGGGTTACAATGAGCAGTTCTTC.

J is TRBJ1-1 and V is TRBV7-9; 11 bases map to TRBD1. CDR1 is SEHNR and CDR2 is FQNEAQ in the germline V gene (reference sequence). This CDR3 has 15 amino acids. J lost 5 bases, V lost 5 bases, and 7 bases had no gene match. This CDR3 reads CASSPGDRGSTEAFF. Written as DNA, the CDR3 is TGTGCCAGCAGCCCGGGGGACAGGGGGTCTACTGAAGCTTTCTTT.